The clone carrying this T cell receptor (beta chain) was observed a single time. Antigen: not known. In the naive CD8 group, cells lacked CD45RO and were positively selected for CCR7, so terminally differentiated effector memory CD45RA+ cells were left out. The sample belongs to a study of shared clonotypes between healthy human individuals. Regarding the study as a whole: Naive CD4 clonotypes were shared across a few donors at about 5.2%. Generation probabilities of non-shared clonotypes were lower (relative to those shared by all four donors).

This CDR3 comprises 16 residues. Deletions cut 4 bases from V and 1 base from J, with 14 bases between. Germline V gene data show CDR1 as LGHNA and CDR2 as YSLEER. Only in-frame clones appear in the TCRdb table, and some are missing; sequencing was by immunoSEQ multiplex PCR. The data contain about 2 million clones, about 95% of them singletons. Sequencing was done on a sample of naive CD8+ T cells sorted from blood. V usage is TRBV4-3 and J usage is TRBJ1-3; the D gene is possibly TRBD1 (5 bases). The clonotype comes from a man aged 18 to 30 in good health. CDR3 residues: CASSPGSEGSGNTIYF. CDR3 coding DNA: TGCGCCAGCAGCCCAGGGAGTGAGGGATCTGGAAACACCATATATTTT.